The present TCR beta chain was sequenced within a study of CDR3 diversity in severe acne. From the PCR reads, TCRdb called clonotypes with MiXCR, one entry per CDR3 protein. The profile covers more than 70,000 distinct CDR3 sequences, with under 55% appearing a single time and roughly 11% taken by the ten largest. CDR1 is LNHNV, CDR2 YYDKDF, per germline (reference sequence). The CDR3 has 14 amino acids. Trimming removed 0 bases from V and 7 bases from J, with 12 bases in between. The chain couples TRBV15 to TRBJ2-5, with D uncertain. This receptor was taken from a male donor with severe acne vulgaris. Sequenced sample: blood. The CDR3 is CATSREEDWGTQYF. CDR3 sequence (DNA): TGTGCCACCAGCAGAGAGGAAGACTGGGGGACCCAGTACTTC.